The sequence of this TCR beta chain was determined in a study of response to subunit inactivated influenza vaccine. General study findings and limits: New T cells are recruited in small numbers by each seasonal influenza vaccination, according to the authors' suggestion.

TCRdb redid the calling of the RT-PCR reads with MiXCR, one entry per CDR3 protein. This sample has about 530,000 distinct CDR3 sequences; 13% occur once, and the top ten carry roughly 14%. The CDR3 totals 17 residues. Germline CDR1 and CDR2: SGHVS and FQNEAQ. The V gene end was trimmed by 1 base and the J gene end by 2 bases; junction bases not matched to a gene: 5. Details on this clonotype: Its antigen is not known.

The receptor was derived from a man in his fifties who received an inactivated influenza vaccine. The sample consisted of PBMCs from blood, taken about 40 days after vaccination. The chain carries TRBV7-8 and TRBJ2-7, with TRBD2 matching 13 bases. CDR3 residues: CASSLVTSGRVPYEQYF. In nucleotides, the CDR3 is TGTGCCAGCAGCTTAGTTACTAGCGGGAGGGTCCCCTACGAGCAGTACTTC.